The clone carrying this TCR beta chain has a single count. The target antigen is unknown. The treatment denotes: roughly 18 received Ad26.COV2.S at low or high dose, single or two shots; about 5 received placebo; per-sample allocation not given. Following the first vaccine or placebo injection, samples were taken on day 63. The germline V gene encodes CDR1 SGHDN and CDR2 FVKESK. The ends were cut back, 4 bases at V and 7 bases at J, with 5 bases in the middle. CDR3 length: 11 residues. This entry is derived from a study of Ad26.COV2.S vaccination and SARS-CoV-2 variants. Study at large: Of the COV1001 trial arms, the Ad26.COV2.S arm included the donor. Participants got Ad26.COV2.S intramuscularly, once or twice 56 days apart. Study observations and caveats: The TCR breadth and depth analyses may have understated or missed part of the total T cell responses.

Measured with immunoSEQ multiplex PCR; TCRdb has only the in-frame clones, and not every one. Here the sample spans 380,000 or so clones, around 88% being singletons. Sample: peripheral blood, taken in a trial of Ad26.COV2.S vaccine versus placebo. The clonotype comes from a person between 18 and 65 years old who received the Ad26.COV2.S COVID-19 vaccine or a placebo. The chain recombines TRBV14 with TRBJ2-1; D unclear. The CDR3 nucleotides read TGTGCCAGCAGCCTAATTAATGAGCAGTTCTTC. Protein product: CASSLINEQFF.